This is a list of T cell receptor beta chains from one sample in a study of blood T cell repertoires in COVID-19. Produced via immunoSEQ multiplex PCR; TCRdb's table is partial and in-frame only. This sample carries 70,000 to 75,000 clones, 90% of them seen once, and the ten largest clones take 5% to 5.5%. Input material: peripheral blood. The receptors here all came from a woman under 30 with acute or convalescent COVID-19. CDR3s include the opening cysteine and the closing phenylalanine or tryptophan. D genes are given only for firm matches. Not all rows give a size; the values are once, few, many and, for expanded clones, a class.

>TRBJ1-1|TRBD1|TRBV9|.
TGTGCCAGCAGCCCAGACAGGGGTGTCGAAGCTTTCTTT
CASSPDRGVEAFF
>TRBJ1-1|.|TRBV6-2/TRBV6-3|.
TGTGCCAGCAGTTACACGACGCAGGGTACCGAAGCTTTCTTT
CASSYTTQGTEAFF
>TRBJ2-2|TRBD1|TRBV30|.
TGTGCCTGGAGTGGGACAGGTACCGGGGAGCTGTTTTTT
CAWSGTGTGELFF
>TRBJ1-5|.|TRBV7-9|.
TGTGCCAGCAGCTTAGGGAGTCAGCCCCAGCATTTT
CASSLGSQPQHF
>TRBJ2-1|.|TRBV6-2/TRBV6-3|.
TGTGCCAGCAGTCGACTAGTCAATGAGCAGTTCTTC
CASSRLVNEQFF
>TRBJ2-7|.|TRBV9|.
TGTGCCAGCAGCGTTGGACACCGAAGATTTAACTACGAGCAGTACTTC
CASSVGHRRFNYEQYF
>TRBJ1-2|TRBD1|TRBV5-1|.
TGCGCCAGCAGCTTTAACCCGCAGGGGGTGGGTGGCTACACCTTC
CASSFNPQGVGGYTF
>TRBJ2-5|TRBD1|TRBV9|.
TGTGCCAGCAGCGAAGGACAGGGTCAACAAGAGACCCAGTACTTC
CASSEGQGQQETQYF
>TRBJ1-1|TRBD1|TRBV28|.
TGTGCCAGCAGTTTAGCTTTCGACAGGGGGAACACTGAAGCTTTCTTT
CASSLAFDRGNTEAFF
>TRBJ1-1|.|TRBV21-1|.
TGTGCCGGTAAGGGGACAGCTCGAAGGGACACTGAAGCTTTCTTT
CAGKGTARRDTEAFF
>TRBJ2-6|.|TRBV7-2|.
TGTGCCAGCAGCCCTAGCTCTGGGGCCAACGTCCTGACTTTC
CASSPSSGANVLTF
>TRBJ2-7|.|TRBV19|.
TGTGCCAGTAGTATATCCCGTGACACGGGATACGAGCAGTACTTC
CASSISRDTGYEQYF
>TRBJ1-1|TRBD1|TRBV5-1|.
TGCGCCAGCAGCGCCAACAGGGGGCAGGGAACTGAAGCTTTCTTT
CASSANRGQGTEAFF
>TRBJ1-2|TRBD1|TRBV5-1|.
TGCGCCAGCAGCACAGGGGCGGGGTACTATGGCTACACCTTC
CASSTGAGYYGYTF
>TRBJ1-2|.|TRBV2|.
TGTGCCAGCAGTGTTTCCAGGGGATCTAACTATGGCTACACCTTC
CASSVSRGSNYGYTF
>TRBJ1-1|.|TRBV18|few
TGTGCCAGCTCACCTCAGGGTAACGCTGAAGCTTTCTTT
CASSPQGNAEAFF
>TRBJ2-6|.|TRBV4-1|once
TGCGCCAGCAGCCAAGCTCCGGCTGGGGCCAACGTCCTGACTTTC
CASSQAPAGANVLTF
>TRBJ2-7|.|TRBV6-1|.
TGTGCCAGCAGTGAAGCGCTTGGCGGGTACGAGCAGTACTTC
CASSEALGGYEQYF
>TRBJ2-1|.|TRBV30|few
TGTGCCTGGAGCTTGGGACTCACCTACAATGAGCAGTTCTTC
CAWSLGLTYNEQFF
>TRBJ1-4|.|TRBV19|.
TGTGCCAGTAACCGGACAGAGGGAAAACTGTTTTTT
CASNRTEGKLFF